Given below is one TCR beta chain in context. The data derive from a study of blood T cell repertoires in COVID-19. Across the study: Donors in the United States, Italy and Spain gave samples during acute or convalescent COVID-19.

The CDR3 contains 16 residues. Germline CDR1 reads KGHDR; CDR2 reads SFDVKD. Between the trimmed V and J ends, which lost 2 bases and 8 bases, there was a span of 17 bases. How the authors handled the data: Amplified reference gene primers provided the basis for estimating nucleated cell counts. Only in-frame clones appear in the TCRdb table, and some are missing; sequencing was by immunoSEQ multiplex PCR. Clone size and the V and J calls come from that table; the DNA yielded D and trimming. The table shows about 220,000 clones, with about three quarters occurring only once. This chain links TRBV24-1 with TRBJ1-4; no firm D call. This sequence was found in a woman aged 65 to 85 with acute or convalescent COVID-19. Sequenced: peripheral blood. The CDR3 DNA is TGTGCCACCAGTGATTACGAGGGCAAGTTAGGAGAAAAACTGTTTTTT. Amino acids: CATSDYEGKLGEKLFF.